This TCR beta chain was obtained from a study of Graves' ophthalmopathy and Graves' hyperthyroidism. V lost 4 bases and J 2 bases, leaving 11 bases between the germline ends. The CDR3 totals 14 residues. Germline CDR1 MDHEN, CDR2 SYDVKM. This clonotype was recorded many times. Researchers took RNA transcripts and amplified TCR beta CDR3 regions from them. Investigators did first-round RT-PCR with HTBI primers, then second-round multiplex PCR. One entry per CDR3 protein results from TCRdb running MiXCR on the multiplex PCR reads. The sample has about 390,000 distinct CDR3 sequences, about 15% seen once. Aged 18 to 65, hyperthyroidism patients had new diagnoses of under 2 months' duration.

Specimen: peripheral blood. The rearrangement uses TRBV28 and TRBJ2-5; the D gene is possibly TRBD1 (5 bases). This TCR was recovered from an adult woman with stable Graves' hyperthyroidism. The CDR3 nucleotides are TGTGCCAGCAGTTCGCATTCAGGGCAAGAGACCCAGTACTTC. The encoded protein is CASSSHSGQETQYF.